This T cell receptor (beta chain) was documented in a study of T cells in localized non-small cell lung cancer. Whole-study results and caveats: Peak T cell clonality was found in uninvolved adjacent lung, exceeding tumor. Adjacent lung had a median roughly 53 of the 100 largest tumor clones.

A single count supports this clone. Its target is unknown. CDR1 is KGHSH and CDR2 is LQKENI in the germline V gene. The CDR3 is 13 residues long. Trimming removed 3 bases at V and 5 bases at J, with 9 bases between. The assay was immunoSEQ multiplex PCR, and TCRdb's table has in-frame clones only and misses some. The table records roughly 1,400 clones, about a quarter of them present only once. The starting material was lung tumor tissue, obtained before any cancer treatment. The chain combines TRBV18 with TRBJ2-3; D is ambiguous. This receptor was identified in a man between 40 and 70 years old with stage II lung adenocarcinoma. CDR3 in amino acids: CASSPASLDTQYF. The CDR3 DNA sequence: TGTGCCAGCTCACCCGCCTCGCTAGATACGCAGTATTTT.